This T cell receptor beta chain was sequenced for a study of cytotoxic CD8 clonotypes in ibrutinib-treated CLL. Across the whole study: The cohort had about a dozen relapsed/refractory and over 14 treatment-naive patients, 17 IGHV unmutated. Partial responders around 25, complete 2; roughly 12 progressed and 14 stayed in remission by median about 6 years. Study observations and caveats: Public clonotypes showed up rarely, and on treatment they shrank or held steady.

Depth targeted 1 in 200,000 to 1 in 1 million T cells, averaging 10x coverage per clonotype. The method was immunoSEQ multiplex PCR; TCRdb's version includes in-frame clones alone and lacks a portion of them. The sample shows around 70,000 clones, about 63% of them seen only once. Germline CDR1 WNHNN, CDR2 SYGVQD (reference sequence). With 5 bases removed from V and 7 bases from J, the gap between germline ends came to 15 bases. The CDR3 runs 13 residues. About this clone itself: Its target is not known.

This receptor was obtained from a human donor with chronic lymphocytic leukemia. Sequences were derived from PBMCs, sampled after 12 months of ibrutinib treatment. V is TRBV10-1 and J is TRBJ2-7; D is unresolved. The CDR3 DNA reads TGCGCCAGCAGTCATAACCCGGGCGGAGAGCAGTACTTC. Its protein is CASSHNPGGEQYF.